Below are 10 T cell receptor beta chains sequenced from a single sample in a study of blood T cell repertoires in COVID-19. The data were produced by immunoSEQ multiplex PCR, yet TCRdb's version contains in-frame clones alone and is incomplete. The sample records roughly 120,000 clones, approximately 79% being singletons. Material: peripheral blood. The receptors were gathered from a man over 45 with acute or convalescent COVID-19.

The chain is built from TRBV5-6 and TRBJ2-2, with 10 positions matching TRBD1. Looked up from germline, CDR1 is SGHDT and CDR2 is YYEEEE. The CDR3 sequence is 15 residues long. Germline trimming cut 3 bases from V and 7 bases from J; bases unmatched to any gene: 6. This chain's CDR3 is CASSWGTGVVGELFF. CDR3 nucleotides: TGTGCCAGCAGCTGGGGGACAGGGGTGGTCGGGGAGCTGTTTTTT.

The chain employs TRBV19 and TRBJ1-1, with TRBD1 matching over 9 bases. V lost 9 bases and J lost 3; bases outside the gene matches: 5. Germline V lookup: CDR1 LNHDA, CDR2 SQIVND (reference sequence). The CDR3 runs 13 residues. CDR3 residues: CASRDREYTEAFF. For the CDR3, the DNA is TGTGCCAGCAGGGACAGGGAATACACTGAAGCTTTCTTT.

The count of this clone is one. The gene calls are TRBV5-6 and TRBJ2-3; 13 bases align to TRBD2. The germline gives CDR1 SGHDT, CDR2 YYEEEE. This CDR3 has 16 amino acids. J gave up 2 bases and V 5 bases, and 5 bases lay outside the gene matches. As DNA, the CDR3 is TGTGCCAGCAGGTTGACTAGCGGGAGGTCCACAGATACGCAGTATTTT. Translating it yields CASRLTSGRSTDTQYF.

The chain couples TRBV19 to TRBJ2-5, with 12 bases lining up with TRBD2. Germline trimming cut 3 bases from V and 2 bases from J; bases unmatched to any gene: 7. The germline V gene encodes CDR1 LNHDA and CDR2 SQIVND (reference sequence). This CDR3 contains 17 residues. The CDR3 bases are TGTGCCAGTAGTATCCCTCGAGGGACTAGCGGGCAAGAGACCCAGTACTTC. This encodes CASSIPRGTSGQETQYF.

The chain combines TRBV3-1 (or the pseudogene TRBV3-2) with TRBJ2-1, with D possibly matching TRBD1 (6 bases). Germline V gene data show CDR1 as LGHDT and CDR2 as YNNKEL (reference sequence). The CDR3 is 15 amino acids. Between the trimmed V and J ends, which lost 3 bases and 9 bases, there was a span of 18 bases. CDR3 sequence: CASSQGVQGTGEQFF. The CDR3 bases are TGTGCCAGCAGCCAGGGCGTCCAGGGGACCGGTGAGCAGTTCTTC.

This clone was seen a handful of times. The rearrangement uses TRBV7-8 and TRBJ1-1; unclear D gene. V lost 4 bases, J lost 0 bases, and 12 bases lay in between. The CDR3 length is 15 residues. The germline V gene has CDR1 SGHVS and CDR2 FQNEAQ. The CDR3 bases are TGTGCCAGCAGCTCCTCGACTCGTATGAACACTGAAGCTTTCTTT. This gives the protein CASSSSTRMNTEAFF.

The V and J genes are TRBV25-1 and TRBJ1-5; 7 bases align to TRBD1. The V segment lost 3 bases and the J segment 7 bases; nucleotides outside the gene matches: 9. Germline loops: CDR1 MGHDK, CDR2 SYGVNS. The CDR3 is 15 residues long. CDR3 bases: TGTGCCAGCAGTGACTCTATGGGACAGTTCCAGCCCCAGCATTTT. Translation gives CASSDSMGQFQPQHF.

The CDR3 DNA sequence: TGTGCCAGCTCACCTATTGACAGGGGCCAGTATGGCTACACCTTC. As protein: CASSPIDRGQYGYTF. The chain is built from TRBV18 and TRBJ1-2; 8 nucleotides align to TRBD1. The CDR3 totals 15 residues. The V gene end was trimmed by 3 bases and the J gene end by 5 bases; junction bases not matched to a gene: 8. CDR1 and CDR2 (germline): KGHSH, LQKENI.

The chain recombines TRBV5-5 with TRBJ1-1, with a tentative D call TRBD1 (6 bases). CDR3 length equals 16 residues. Germline CDR1 reads SGHKS; CDR2 reads YYEKEE (reference sequence). Trimming removed 5 bases from V and 4 bases from J, with 21 bases in between. The CDR3 sequence: CASSQEWGPISTEAFF. The CDR3 DNA follows: TGTGCCAGCAGTCAGGAGTGGGGGCCTATCTCCACTGAAGCTTTCTTT.

The chain uses TRBV25-1 and TRBJ2-2, with TRBD1 matching 9 bases. CDR3 length equals 15 residues. V gave up 7 bases and J gave up 2 bases; unmatched junction bases: 5. CDR1 is MGHDK, CDR2 SYGVNS, per germline. CDR3: CASNPGQGNTGELFF. Written as DNA, the CDR3 is TGTGCCAGCAATCCGGGACAGGGTAACACCGGGGAGCTGTTTTTT.